This is a list of T cell receptor beta chains from one sample in a study of T cells in Graves' hyperthyroidism and ophthalmopathy. Each CDR3 protein gets one entry after TCRdb re-called the multiplex PCR reads with MiXCR. The sample comprises about 400,000 distinct CDR3 sequences, less than 20% of which are singletons, and over 12% rests with the top ten. Sequencing was performed on blood. Receptors were obtained from a young woman with Graves' hyperthyroidism. Each CDR3 is given with its conserved first and last residue. The D gene is left open where the match is weak. The listing skips clone size in some rows; elsewhere it reads once, few, many or a size class.

>TRBJ1-5|TRBD1|TRBV2|.
CASSGGTGNQPQHF
TGTGCCAGCAGTGGGGGGACAGGGAACCAGCCCCAGCATTTT
>TRBJ2-7|.|TRBV27|.
CANLIPTSIHEQYF
TGTGCCAACCTAATCCCCACCTCAATTCACGAGCAGTACTTC
>TRBJ1-2|.|TRBV11-2|few
CASSKAGDWFYTF
TGTGCCAGCAGCAAGGCAGGGGATTGGTTCTACACTTTC
>TRBJ1-5|.|TRBV6-2/TRBV6-3|few
CASSSDTRAHQPQHF
TGTGCCAGCAGTTCCGACACAAGGGCACACCAGCCCCAGCATTTT
>TRBJ2-5|.|TRBV11-2|many
CASSVRSAPQYRWSSETQYF
TGTGCCAGCAGCGTACGGAGTGCCCCTCAATACAGGTGGTCTTCCGAGACCCAGTACTTC
>TRBJ2-3|.|TRBV3-1|few
CASSQEGKAGGGDTQYF
TGTGCCAGCAGCCAAGAAGGGAAGGCAGGGGGAGGTGATACGCAGTATTTT
>TRBJ2-2|.|TRBV24-1|.
CATSDLRGSVTGELFF
TGTGCCACCAGTGATTTGAGGGGGAGCGTTACCGGGGAGCTGTTTTTT
>TRBJ1-1|.|TRBV19|.
CASSMGNSMNTGAFF
TGTGCCAGTAGTATGGGGAACAGTATGAACACTGGAGCTTTCTTT
>TRBJ2-1|.|TRBV2|many
CASSDLRPQFF
TGTGCCAGCAGTGACCTCAGACCGCAGTTCTTC
>TRBJ2-7|TRBD1|TRBV7-6|many
CASSSATGVSYEQYF
TGTGCCAGCAGCTCGGCGACAGGGGTCTCCTACGAGCAGTACTTC
>TRBJ1-3|.|TRBV5-6|.
CASSLEGTSGNTIYF
TGTGCCAGCAGCTTGGAGGGCACCTCTGGAAACACCATATATTTT
>TRBJ1-3|TRBD1|TRBV10-3|.
CAISAPGQGTNTIYF
TGTGCCATCAGCGCGCCGGGACAGGGGACGAACACCATATATTTT
>TRBJ1-1|TRBD1|TRBV7-8|many
CASSLVGQGGTEAFF
TGTGCCAGCAGCTTAGTGGGACAGGGGGGAACTGAAGCTTTCTTT
>TRBJ2-1|.|TRBV6-2/TRBV6-3|few
CASSYEPINEQFF
TGTGCCAGCAGTTACGAACCAATCAATGAGCAGTTCTTC
>TRBJ1-6|.|TRBV28|many
CASKYGPYNSPLHF
TGTGCCAGCAAATACGGTCCTTATAATTCACCCCTCCACTTT
>TRBJ2-6|.|TRBV28|many
CASSLLASSGANVLTF
TGTGCCAGCAGTTTACTGGCGAGCTCTGGGGCCAACGTCCTGACTTTC
>TRBJ1-2|TRBD1|TRBV28|many
CASKRPGTGTNYGYTF
TGTGCCAGCAAACGTCCCGGGACAGGAACGAACTATGGCTACACCTTC
>TRBJ1-1|TRBD1|TRBV6-1|few
CASSKTGERAFF
TGTGCCAGCAGTAAGACAGGGGAAAGGGCTTTCTTT
>TRBJ2-7|TRBD1|TRBV28|many
CASNRDRPYEQYF
TGTGCCAGCAACCGGGACAGGCCGTACGAGCAGTACTTC
>TRBJ1-1|TRBD1|TRBV7-9|many
CASSLEQGATEAFF
TGTGCCAGCAGCTTAGAACAGGGGGCTACTGAAGCTTTCTTT
>TRBJ2-7|.|TRBV12-3/TRBV12-4|many
CASSLGRTYEQYF
TGTGCCAGCAGTTTAGGGAGAACTTACGAGCAGTACTTC
>TRBJ1-2|.|TRBV3-1|many
CASSQGRGGYTF
TGTGCCAGCAGCCAGGGACGTGGTGGCTACACCTTC
>TRBJ2-7|.|TRBV15|.
CATSSTADFYEQYF
TGTGCCACCAGCAGTACGGCAGACTTCTACGAGCAGTACTTC
>TRBJ2-1|.|TRBV6-1|.
CASSDEAGYNEQFF
TGTGCCAGCAGTGATGAGGCGGGGTACAATGAGCAGTTCTTC
>TRBJ2-1|TRBD2|TRBV6-2/TRBV6-3|few
CASGYSPLAGGNKEQFF
TGTGCCAGCGGTTATAGTCCTCTAGCGGGAGGGAATAAGGAGCAGTTCTTC
>TRBJ2-7|.|TRBV4-1|.
CASSQVPGSSYEQYF
TGCGCCAGCAGCCAAGTGCCGGGTAGCTCCTACGAGCAGTACTTC
>TRBJ2-1|.|TRBV2|many
CATPFGYNEQFF
TGTGCCACCCCTTTTGGCTACAATGAGCAGTTCTTC
>TRBJ2-7|.|TRBV18|many
CASSPPGARDEQYF
TGTGCCAGCTCACCCCCAGGGGCGCGCGACGAGCAGTACTTC
>TRBJ2-3|TRBD2|TRBV10-3|few
CAIRTSGTATDTQYF
TGTGCCATCAGGACTAGCGGGACAGCTACAGATACGCAGTATTTT
>TRBJ2-3|TRBD2|TRBV7-2|many
CASSLGVAGSSTDTQYF
TGTGCCAGCAGCTTAGGTGTAGCGGGTTCTAGCACAGATACGCAGTATTTT
>TRBJ1-4|.|TRBV6-1|.
CASSDGVNEKLFF
TGTGCCAGCAGTGATGGGGTAAATGAAAAACTGTTTTTT
>TRBJ1-4|.|TRBV20-1|few
CSARDRAGVHEKLFF
TGCAGTGCTAGAGATCGGGCAGGGGTACATGAAAAACTGTTTTTT
>TRBJ2-1|TRBD2|TRBV13|.
CASSSTSSGRPYNEQFF
TGTGCCAGCAGCTCCACTTCTAGCGGGAGGCCCTACAATGAGCAGTTCTTC
>TRBJ2-5|TRBD2|TRBV3-1|few
CASSHWTSGGGETQYF
TGTGCCAGCAGCCACTGGACTAGCGGTGGCGGGGAGACCCAGTACTTC
>TRBJ2-5|TRBD1|TRBV5-1|many
CASSLGDLPSGGTQYF
TGCGCCAGCAGCTTGGGCGACTTACCTTCAGGGGGGACCCAGTACTTC
>TRBJ2-7|.|TRBV7-3|many
CASSLSRQGEQYF
TGTGCCAGCAGCTTAAGCAGGCAAGGCGAGCAGTACTTC
>TRBJ1-6|.|TRBV20-1|.
CSARISDSPLGDHYNSPLHF
TGCAGTGCTAGAATCTCCGACAGTCCGCTGGGGGACCATTATAATTCACCCCTCCACTTT
>TRBJ1-1|.|TRBV20-1|many
CSARDLRVTMNTEAFF
TGCAGTGCTAGAGATCTTCGGGTAACAATGAACACTGAAGCTTTCTTT
>TRBJ2-5|.|TRBV7-3|.
CASSLNFGEQETQYF
TGTGCCAGCAGCTTAAACTTCGGGGAGCAAGAGACCCAGTACTTC